This TCR beta chain came from a study of PD-L1 blockade in urothelial cancer. Study details: The patients had undergone anywhere from 0 to 3 prior chemotherapy regimens. A median blood sample held 141,255 T cells and 75,000 to 85,000 unique TCRs.

Time point noted: peripheral blood 6 weeks after treatment start. Sequencing used immunoSEQ multiplex PCR; TCRdb keeps in-frame clones, though not all of them. The repertoire consists of 40,000 to 55,000 clones, with less than 95% occurring once and the leading ten covering around 7%. V was cut by 3 bases and J by 0 bases, with 21 bases left in between. Germline-derived CDR1 and CDR2 are SNHLY and FYNNEI. The CDR3 length is 19 residues. The chain is built from TRBV2 and TRBJ1-5, with D possibly TRBD1 on 6 matching bases. The clonotype comes from a man aged 70-80 years with urothelial cancer. Material: PBMCs, obtained around atezolizumab (anti-PD-L1) treatment. The CDR3 bases are TGTGCCAGCAGTGATATCGCGGGCAGGGGCCGTGTTAGCAATCAGCCCCAGCATTTT. It encodes CASSDIAGRGRVSNQPQHF.